The 25 T cell receptor beta chains given below trace back to one sample, sequenced in a study of T cell repertoires in cytomegalovirus infection. These receptors lack a known antigen. MiXCR, applied by TCRdb to the reads, yields one record per CDR3 protein. The sample lists approximately 910,000 distinct CDR3 sequences; 30% to 40% were seen once. The sequencing here drew on cultured CD8+ T cells from PBMCs, taken from culture after CMV antigen stimulation. Receptors originate from a human donor in good health (CMV status not recorded). Some clones in this sample may be carry-over from other donors' samples.

Worth noting for this clonotype: A junction boundary mismatches the germline segment, possibly from a read error. The V gene is TRBV2, the J gene TRBJ2-3, with D unclear. The V gene's germline CDR1 is SNHLY and CDR2 FYNNEI. The CDR3 extends over 15 amino acids. Here the CDR3 reads CVSTTEVGPTDTQYF. CDR3 in DNA: TGTGTCAGCACCACAGAAGTAGGACCTACAGATACGCAGTATTTT. Together with reference TRBV2 and TRBJ2-3, the CDR3 gives the full variable domain: EPEVTQTPSHQVTQMGQEVILRCVPISNHLYFYWYRQILGQKVEFLVSFYNNEISEKSEIFDDQFSVERPDGSNFTLKIRSTKLEDSAMYFCVSTTEVGPTDTQYFGPGTRLTVL.

The chain is built from TRBV9 and TRBJ2-1; D tentatively reads TRBD1 or TRBD2 (6 bases each). The CDR3 consists of 17 residues. Trimming shortened V by 4 bases and J by 5 bases, and 22 bases separated the two germline ends. Germline values: CDR1 SGDLS, CDR2 YYNGEE. Here the CDR3 DNA reads TGTGCCAGCAGCCCCTTCGGAGGGGGAAACTCTCACAATGAGCAGTTCTTC. Translation gives CASSPFGGGNSHNEQFF.

To note about this clonotype: A read error may explain this, as a much larger clone is one base away. In DNA, the CDR3 is TGTGCCAGCAGCACCCACACAGATACGCAGTATTTT. Translating it yields CASSTHTDTQYF. V gene TRBV9 combines with J gene TRBJ2-3; no definite D call. CDR1 and CDR2 from the germline V gene are SGDLS and YYNGEE. The CDR3 is 12 amino acids. Trimming took off 4 bases at V and 2 bases at J, with 5 bases between the two ends.

This clonotype was recorded many times. J is TRBJ2-3 and V is TRBV20-1, with D possibly matching TRBD1 (5 bases). CDR3 length: 11 residues. Germline assignment: CDR1 DFQATT and CDR2 SNEGSKA (reference sequence). V shed 0 bases and J shed 14 bases, with 12 bases lying between them. This chain's CDR3 is CSAREQGLLYF. The CDR3 DNA is TGCAGTGCTAGAGAGCAGGGTTTATTGTATTTT.

This chain joins TRBV27 and TRBJ1-6; 8 bases map to TRBD1. Germline loops: CDR1 MNHEY, CDR2 SMNVEV (reference sequence). V trimming: 5 bases; J trimming: 10 bases; junction bases outside the gene matches: 7. The CDR3 is made up of 14 amino acids. CDR3 sequence reads: CASSEGRGRSPLHF. CDR3 sequence (DNA): TGTGCCAGCAGTGAGGGCAGGGGGCGGTCACCCCTCCACTTT.

The chain couples TRBV7-9 to TRBJ1-1; D remains unclear. CDR3 size: 15 residues. The ends were cut back, 3 bases at V and 1 base at J, with 12 bases in the middle. Germline-derived CDR1 and CDR2 are SEHNR and FQNEAQ (reference sequence). CDR3 sequence (DNA): TGTGCCAGCAGCTTTAGTTTAGCCGGGAACACTGAAGCTTTCTTT. Encoded protein: CASSFSLAGNTEAFF.

The count of this clonotype is one. One end of the junction does not line up with germline, which may come from a read error. The V call is TRBV7-8, the J call TRBJ1-1; a weak D match, TRBD1 (6 bases). Per the germline V gene, CDR1 is SGHVS and CDR2 is FQNEAQ. The CDR3 spans 14 residues. In DNA form, the CDR3 reads TGTGTCAGCAGCTTAGGGCAGGGGCCAAATGAAGCTTTCTTT. Translated, it gives CVSSLGQGPNEAFF.

There are a few counts of this clonotype. V and J are TRBV19 and TRBJ2-2; TRBD2 matches at 7 bases. Per germline, CDR1 LNHDA and CDR2 SQIVND (reference sequence). The CDR3 loop spans 14 amino acids. Trimming took 3 bases from V and 5 from J; bases not matched to a gene: 3. CDR3 in DNA: TGTGCCAGTAGTATCTGGGGGGGGACCGGGGAGCTGTTTTTT. Translation: CASSIWGGTGELFF.

This clonotype was recorded a few times. The chain recombines TRBV4-1 with TRBJ1-1, with D uncertain. CDR3 length: 16 residues. The germline CDR1 and CDR2 sequences are MGHRA and YSYEKL. V was clipped by 0 bases and J by 0 bases, with 11 bases between them. The CDR3 protein is CASSQDFPAMNTEAFF. CDR3 nucleotides: TGCGCCAGCAGCCAAGATTTTCCAGCCATGAACACTGAAGCTTTCTTT.

This clonotype was recorded many times. The chain couples TRBV7-8 to TRBJ2-3, with TRBD2 matching over 13 bases. In germline, CDR1 is SGHVS, CDR2 FQNEAQ. The CDR3 is 19 residues long. The V gene end was trimmed by 1 base and the J gene end by 0 bases; junction bases not matched to a gene: 7. CDR3 residues: CASSLGGLAGVSSTDTQYF. The CDR3 nucleotides are TGTGCCAGCAGCTTAGGCGGACTAGCGGGGGTTTCTAGCACAGATACGCAGTATTTT.

Only a few counts were recorded for this clonotype. This chain connects TRBV10-1 to TRBJ2-1; the D gene could be TRBD1 or TRBD2 (5 bases each). V shed 1 base and J shed 5 bases, with 15 bases lying between them. The CDR3 extends over 16 amino acids. From germline, CDR1 is WNHNN and CDR2 SYGVQD (reference sequence). Written as DNA, the CDR3 is TGCGCCAGCAGTGAGTGGGGGAAAGCAGGAAACAATGAGCAGTTCTTC. It yields the protein CASSEWGKAGNNEQFF.

This rearrangement joins TRBV6-5 to TRBJ2-1; 9 bases map to TRBD2. V was clipped by 2 bases and J by 8 bases; unmatched bases: 13. The CDR3 is 17 amino acids. Germline-derived CDR1 and CDR2 are MNHEY and SVGAGI. CDR3 sequence reads: CASSYNALAGKVDEQFF. CDR3 nucleotides: TGTGCCAGCAGTTACAATGCACTAGCGGGTAAAGTGGATGAGCAGTTCTTC.

DNA of the CDR3: TGTGCCAGCAGTTTGGATGACGACAGGGGCTATGGCTACACCTTC. This translates into CASSLDDDRGYGYTF. This chain joins TRBV12-3 or TRBV12-4 and TRBJ1-2; TRBD1 matches at 8 bases. With V trimmed by 3 bases and J by 4 bases, 7 bases remained unmatched. This CDR3 contains 15 residues.

This clonotype has just a few counts. This chain links TRBV6-1 with TRBJ2-1; D is tentatively TRBD1 or TRBD2 (6 bases each). The germline V gene has CDR1 MNHNS and CDR2 SASEGT. V was pared by 1 base and J by 8 bases, with 21 bases between. This CDR3 spans 17 amino acids. Here the CDR3 DNA reads TGTGCCAGCAGTGAAGTGACTGTGACAGGTTCGGGGGATGAGCAGTTCTTC. Protein sequence: CASSEVTVTGSGDEQFF.

This chain links TRBV7-9 with TRBJ2-7; D is perhaps TRBD1 or TRBD2 (6 bases each). Germline-derived CDR1 and CDR2 are SEHNR and FQNEAQ (reference sequence). This CDR3 region has 15 residues. V was clipped by 5 bases and J by 5 bases, with 19 bases between them. CDR3 in amino acids: CASSRGAGANNEQYF. CDR3 DNA: TGTGCCAGCAGCCGCGGGGCAGGGGCGAACAACGAGCAGTACTTC.

The chain joins TRBV7-6 to TRBJ1-1; D is uncertain. Germline CDR1 is SGHVS and CDR2 is FNYEAQ. The CDR3 loop spans 13 amino acids. The ends were cut back, 4 bases at V and 4 bases at J, with 10 bases in the middle. The CDR3 loop is CASSSESGTEAFF. CDR3 nucleotide sequence: TGTGCCAGCAGCTCCGAATCGGGCACTGAAGCTTTCTTT.

The V and J genes are TRBV7-9 and TRBJ2-4; D is uncertain. Trimming shortened V by 6 bases and J by 0 bases, and 18 bases separated the two germline ends. Germline V CDR1 and CDR2: SEHNR, FQNEAQ (reference sequence). The CDR3 extends over 17 amino acids. For the CDR3, the DNA is TGTGCCAGCAGGCCGGCGTCGGGTCCGATAGCCAAAAACATTCAGTACTTC. It is translated as CASRPASGPIAKNIQYF. Drawing the rest from reference TRBV7-9 and TRBJ2-4, the complete variable domain is DTGVSQNPRHKITKRGQNVTFRCDPISEHNRLYWYRQTLGQGPEFLTYFQNEAQLEKSRLLSDRFSAERPKGSFSTLEIQRTEQGDSAMYLCASRPASGPIAKNIQYFGAGTRLSVL.

V and J are TRBV7-4 and TRBJ1-1; D is unresolved. The V gene lost 10 bases and the J gene lost 1 base, with 10 bases spanning the gap. Germline CDR1 and CDR2: SGHVT and SQSDAQ. This CDR3 region has 12 residues. The CDR3 sequence is CATRFRNTEAFF. DNA of the CDR3: TGTGCCACCAGGTTCCGGAACACTGAAGCTTTCTTT.

The chain couples TRBV7-6 to TRBJ2-7; TRBD1 matches at 10 bases. J lost 7 bases, V lost 5 bases, and 11 bases had no gene match. The CDR3 runs 15 residues. Germline V gives CDR1 SGHVS, CDR2 FNYEAQ. The CDR3 DNA reads as TGTGCCAGCAGCGCGGGACGACAGGGGGCAGGGGAGCAGTACGTC. Its protein is CASSAGRQGAGEQYV.

The sample holds a few counts of this clonotype. The V call is TRBV20-1, the J call TRBJ1-1; D not certain. This CDR3 contains 14 residues. The germline gives CDR1 DFQATT, CDR2 SNEGSKA (reference sequence). Trimming removed 3 bases at V and 5 bases at J, with 16 bases between. CDR3 sequence: CSARDPSIGTEAFF. The CDR3 region has the DNA TGCAGTGCTAGGGATCCTAGCATTGGAACTGAAGCTTTCTTT.

V gene TRBV19 combines with J gene TRBJ2-1; the D is unclear. Trimming stripped 4 bases from V and 5 bases from J, with 9 bases between. The length of the CDR3 is 13 residues. CDR1 and CDR2 from the germline V gene are LNHDA and SQIVND (reference sequence). The chain's CDR3 is CASSTNLNNEQFF. The CDR3 DNA reads as TGTGCCAGTAGTACCAATTTAAACAATGAGCAGTTCTTC.

This clonotype has a handful of counts. The chain links TRBV7-6 to TRBJ1-3; no firm D call. Germline-derived CDR1 and CDR2 are SGHVS and FNYEAQ. V shed 7 bases and J shed 4 bases, with 20 bases lying between them. The CDR3 runs 16 residues. CDR3 loop: CASTSRSSGYGNTIYF. Written as DNA, the CDR3 is TGTGCCAGCACCTCTAGGTCGTCCGGGTACGGAAACACCATATATTTT.

This clonotype occurred a few times. The chain employs TRBV19 and TRBJ2-3; the D call may be TRBD1 or TRBD2 (6 bases each). The V and J ends lost 2 bases and 1 base respectively, with 10 bases between them. Germline lookup yields CDR1 LNHDA and CDR2 SQIVND (reference sequence). CDR3 size: 15 residues. The CDR3, as DNA: TGTGCCAGTAGTATATGGGGGGCTGGCACAGATACGCAGTATTTT. It encodes CASSIWGAGTDTQYF.

This clonotype was picked up a small number of times. The chain is built from TRBV6-2 or TRBV6-3 and TRBJ2-2; 11 bases are a match to TRBD1. This CDR3 region has 16 residues. Germline trimming cut 5 bases from V and 0 bases from J; bases unmatched to any gene: 2. CDR1 is MNHEY and CDR2 is SVGEGT in the germline V gene. The DNA for the CDR3 is TGTGCCAGCAGTCAGGACAGGGGGCCGAACACCGGGGAGCTGTTTTTT. This encodes CASSQDRGPNTGELFF.

The chain employs TRBV10-3 and TRBJ2-2; the D gene is possibly TRBD2 (7 bases). Germline-derived CDR1 and CDR2 are ENHRY and SYGVKD. The V end was cut by 10 bases, the J end by 5 bases, with 17 bases between. The length of the CDR3 is 14 residues. The CDR3 DNA reads as TGTGCCACCGGCGTGGGGGGGCCGACCGGGGAGCTGTTTTTT. Translation gives CATGVGGPTGELFF.